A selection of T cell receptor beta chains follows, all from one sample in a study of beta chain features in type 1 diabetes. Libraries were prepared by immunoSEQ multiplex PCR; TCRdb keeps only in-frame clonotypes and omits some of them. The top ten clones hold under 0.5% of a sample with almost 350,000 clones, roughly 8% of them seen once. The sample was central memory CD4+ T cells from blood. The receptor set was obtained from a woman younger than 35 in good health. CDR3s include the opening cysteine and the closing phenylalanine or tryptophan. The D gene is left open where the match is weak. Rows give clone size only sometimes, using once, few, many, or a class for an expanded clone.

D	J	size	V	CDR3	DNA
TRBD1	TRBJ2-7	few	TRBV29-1	CSVRRTGSSYEQYF	TGCAGCGTACGCCGGACAGGGAGCTCCTACGAGCAGTACTTC
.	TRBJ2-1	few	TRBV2	CASNMQGKEQFF	TGTGCCAGCAATATGCAGGGGAAGGAGCAGTTCTTC
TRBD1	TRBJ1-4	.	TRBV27	CASGLRIPGQGSSEEKLFF	TGTGCCAGCGGTTTACGTATTCCGGGACAGGGGTCCTCGGAGGAAAAACTGTTTTTT
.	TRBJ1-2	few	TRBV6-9	CASSYFAAFLGGYTF	TGTGCCAGCAGTTATTTTGCGGCGTTCCTTGGTGGCTACACCTTC
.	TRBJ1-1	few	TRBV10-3	CATNPPEAFF	TGTGCCACCAACCCGCCCGAAGCTTTCTTT
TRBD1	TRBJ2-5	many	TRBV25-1	CASKVTGGARETQYF	TGTGCCAGCAAAGTGACAGGGGGCGCCCGGGAGACCCAGTACTTC
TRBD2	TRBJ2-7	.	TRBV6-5	CASSLNSGSIHEQYF	TGTGCCAGCAGTCTAAATAGCGGGAGTATTCACGAGCAGTACTTC
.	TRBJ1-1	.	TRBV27	CASRHWRLNTEAFF	TGTGCCAGCAGGCATTGGAGGCTGAACACTGAAGCCTTCTTT
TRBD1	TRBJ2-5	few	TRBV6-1	CASSPGQGTETQYF	TGTGCCAGCAGTCCGGGACAGGGTACGGAGACCCAGTACTTC
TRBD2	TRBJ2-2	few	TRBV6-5	CASSYGLAGTGELFF	TGTGCCAGCAGTTATGGGCTAGCGGGGACCGGGGAGCTGTTTTTT
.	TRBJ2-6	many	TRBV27	CASSPNVGASGANVLTF	TGTGCCAGCAGCCCTAACGTAGGGGCCTCTGGGGCCAACGTCCTGACTTTC
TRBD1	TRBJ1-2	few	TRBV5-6	CASSFRDRVPFYGYTF	TGTGCCAGCAGCTTTAGGGACAGGGTGCCCTTTTATGGCTACACCTTC
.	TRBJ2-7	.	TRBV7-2	CASSLKAGAYEQYF	TGTGCCAGCAGCTTAAAGGCAGGCGCCTACGAGCAGTACTTC
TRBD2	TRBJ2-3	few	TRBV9	CASSALAGRVDTQYF	TGTGCCAGCAGCGCGCTAGCGGGGAGGGTAGATACGCAGTATTTT
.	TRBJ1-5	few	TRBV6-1	CASSEEGSGNQPQHF	TGTGCCAGCAGTGAAGAAGGGAGCGGCAATCAGCCCCAGCATTTT
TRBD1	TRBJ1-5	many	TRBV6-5	CASSTRTGGNQPQHF	TGTGCCAGCAGTACGAGGACAGGGGGCAATCAGCCCCAGCATTTT
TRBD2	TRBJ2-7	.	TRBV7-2	CASSLIAGLYSYEQYF	TGTGCCAGCAGCCTCATAGCGGGGCTCTACTCCTACGAGCAGTACTTC
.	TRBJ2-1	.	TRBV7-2	CASSFSPTGSSYNEQFF	TGTGCCAGCAGTTTCAGCCCGACAGGAAGCTCCTACAATGAGCAGTTCTTC
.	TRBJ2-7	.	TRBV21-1	CASSSQLGEQYF	TGTGCCAGCAGCTCCCAACTCGGGGAGCAGTACTTC
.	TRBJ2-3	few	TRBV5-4	CASSLLSGAGADTQYF	TGTGCCAGCAGCTTGTTGTCGGGGGCGGGCGCAGATACGCAGTATTTT
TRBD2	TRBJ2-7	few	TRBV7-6	CASSRRLAGEQYF	TGTGCCAGCAGCCGTCGACTAGCTGGAGAGCAGTACTTC
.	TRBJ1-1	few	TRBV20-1	CSARVRKAFF	TGCAGTGCTAGAGTTCGGAAGGCTTTCTTT
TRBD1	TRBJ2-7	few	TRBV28	CASNPSGTGFFEQYF	TGTGCCAGCAACCCCTCCGGGACAGGGTTCTTCGAGCAGTACTTC
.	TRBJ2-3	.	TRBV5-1	CASSWGLPPGGTDTQYF	TGCGCCAGCAGCTGGGGGCTCCCCCCAGGGGGCACAGATACGCAGTATTTT
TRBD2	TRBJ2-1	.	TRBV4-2	CASSHLGLAGANEQFF	TGTGCCAGCAGCCACCTGGGACTAGCGGGAGCCAATGAGCAGTTCTTC
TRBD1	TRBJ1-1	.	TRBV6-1	CASSDADRADTEAFF	TGTGCCAGCAGTGACGCGGACAGGGCGGACACTGAAGCTTTCTTT
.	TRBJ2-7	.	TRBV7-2	CASSSSHRYEQYF	TGTGCCAGCAGCTCGTCTCACAGATACGAGCAGTACTTC
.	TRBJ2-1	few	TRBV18	CASSLGGGLDEQFF	TGTGCCAGCTCCCTCGGCGGCGGGCTCGATGAGCAGTTCTTC
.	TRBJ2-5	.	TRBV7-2	CASSRRDFQETQYF	TGTGCCAGCAGCCGGCGGGACTTCCAAGAGACCCAGTACTTC
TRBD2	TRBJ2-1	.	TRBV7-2	CASRFLAGVNEQFF	TGTGCCAGCAGGTTCCTAGCGGGAGTAAATGAGCAGTTCTTC
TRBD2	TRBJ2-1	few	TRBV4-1	CASSQDRAGGPSDNEQFF	TGCGCCAGCAGCCAAGATCGAGCGGGAGGGCCCTCGGACAATGAGCAGTTCTTC
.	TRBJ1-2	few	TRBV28	CASRPSDYGYTF	TGTGCCAGCCGACCATCGGACTATGGCTACACCTTC
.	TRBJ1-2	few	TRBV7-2	CASSLTKGDNGYTF	TGTGCCAGCAGCTTAACGAAGGGGGACAATGGCTACACCTTC
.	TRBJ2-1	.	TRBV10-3	CAIKVYNEQFF	TGTGCCATCAAGGTCTACAATGAGCAGTTCTTC
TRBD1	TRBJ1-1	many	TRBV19	CASSRGPNTEAFF	TGTGCCAGCTCCAGGGGGCCGAACACTGAAGCTTTCTTT
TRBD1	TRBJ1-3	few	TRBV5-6	CASSLQGAGGNTIYF	TGTGCCAGCAGCCTTCAGGGGGCTGGAGGAAACACCATATATTTT
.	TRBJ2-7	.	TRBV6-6	CASSYTLSRGEQYF	TGTGCCAGCAGCTACACCCTCTCTCGGGGCGAGCAGTACTTC
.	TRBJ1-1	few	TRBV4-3	CASSQDWGSEQAFF	TGCGCCAGCAGCCAAGATTGGGGGTCAGAGCAAGCTTTCTTT
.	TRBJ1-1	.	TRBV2	CASSEEGRTEAFF	TGTGCCAGCAGTGAAGAGGGACGGACTGAAGCTTTCTTT
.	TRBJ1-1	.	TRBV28	CASSLSSTEAFF	TGTGCCAGCAGTTTATCCTCCACTGAAGCTTTCTTT
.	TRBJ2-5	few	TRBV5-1	CASSLATGQETQYF	TGCGCCAGCAGCTTGGCCACGGGCCAAGAGACCCAGTACTTC
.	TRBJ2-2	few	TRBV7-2	CASSLRRLMNTGELFF	TGTGCCAGCAGCTTACGAAGACTCATGAACACCGGGGAGCTGTTTTTT
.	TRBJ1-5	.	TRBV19	CASRGGDQPQHF	TGTGCCAGTAGAGGGGGAGATCAGCCCCAGCATTTT
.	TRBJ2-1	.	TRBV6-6	CATSGDNEQFF	TGTGCCACCAGTGGTGACAATGAGCAGTTCTTC
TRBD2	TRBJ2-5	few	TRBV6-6	CASSYWGGSSGETQYF	TGTGCCAGCAGTTATTGGGGCGGGAGTAGTGGAGAGACCCAGTACTTC
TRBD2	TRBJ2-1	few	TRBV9	CASSVGGVRSGRANEQFF	TGTGCCAGCAGCGTAGGTGGAGTTCGGAGCGGGAGAGCCAATGAGCAGTTCTTC
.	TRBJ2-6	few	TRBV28	CASYSPPSGANVLTF	TGTGCCAGCTACAGCCCGCCCTCTGGGGCCAACGTCCTGACTTTC
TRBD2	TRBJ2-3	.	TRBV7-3	CASSEGTSGRADTQYF	TGTGCCAGCAGCGAAGGGACTAGCGGGAGGGCCGATACGCAGTATTTT
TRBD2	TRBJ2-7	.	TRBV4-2	CASSQVTSGSLTYEQYF	TGTGCCAGCAGCCAAGTGACTAGCGGGAGTCTAACCTACGAGCAGTACTTC
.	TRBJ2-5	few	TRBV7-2	CASSSWSQVETQYF	TGTGCCAGCAGCTCCTGGTCCCAGGTGGAGACCCAGTACTTC
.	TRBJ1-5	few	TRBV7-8	CASSLVSSRGSGQPQHF	TGTGCCAGCAGCTTAGTATCATCTCGGGGATCGGGACAGCCCCAGCATTTT
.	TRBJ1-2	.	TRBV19	CASRGLQGTHGYTF	TGTGCCAGTAGGGGACTACAGGGAACCCATGGCTACACCTTC
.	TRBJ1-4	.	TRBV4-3	CASSQDRGLTGEKLFF	TGCGCCAGCAGCCAAGATCGAGGACTAACCGGTGAAAAACTGTTTTTT
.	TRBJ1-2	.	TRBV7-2	CASSLRGGANYGYTF	TGTGCCAGCAGCTTACGAGGCGGGGCTAACTATGGCTACACCTTC
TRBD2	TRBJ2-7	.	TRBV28	CASSPVRGSGSYEQYF	TGTGCCAGCAGTCCCGTTCGCGGGAGTGGGTCCTACGAGCAGTACTTC
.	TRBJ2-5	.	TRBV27	CASSQRTQETQYF	TGTGCCAGCAGCCAGCGGACCCAAGAGACCCAGTACTTC
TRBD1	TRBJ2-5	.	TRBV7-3	CASSVQGGQETQYF	TGTGCCAGCAGCGTACAGGGGGGCCAAGAGACCCAGTACTTC
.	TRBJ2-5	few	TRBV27	CASSLGGRERRETQYF	TGTGCCAGCAGTTTAGGAGGACGGGAGAGGCGGGAGACCCAGTACTTC
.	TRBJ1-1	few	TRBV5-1	CASSYKGMNTEAFF	TGCGCCAGCAGCTATAAGGGGATGAACACTGAAGCTTTCTTT
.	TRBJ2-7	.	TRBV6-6	CASSVTGSSYEQYF	TGTGCCAGCAGTGTGACTGGAAGCTCCTACGAGCAGTACTTC